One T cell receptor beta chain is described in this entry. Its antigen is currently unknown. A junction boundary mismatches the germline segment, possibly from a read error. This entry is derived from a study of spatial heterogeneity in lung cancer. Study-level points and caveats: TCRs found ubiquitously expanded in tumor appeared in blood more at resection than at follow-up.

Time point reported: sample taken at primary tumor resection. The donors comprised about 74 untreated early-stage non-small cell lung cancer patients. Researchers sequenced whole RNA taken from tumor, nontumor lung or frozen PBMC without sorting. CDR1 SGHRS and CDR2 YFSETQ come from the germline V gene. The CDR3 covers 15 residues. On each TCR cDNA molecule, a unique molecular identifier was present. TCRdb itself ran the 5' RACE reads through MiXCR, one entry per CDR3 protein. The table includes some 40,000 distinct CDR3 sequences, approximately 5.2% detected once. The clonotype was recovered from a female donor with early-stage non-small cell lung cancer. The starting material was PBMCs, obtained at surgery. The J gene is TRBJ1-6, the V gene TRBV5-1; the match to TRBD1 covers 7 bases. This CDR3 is CASRLGDSSDSALHF. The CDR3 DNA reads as TGCGCCAGCAGACTAGGGGACAGCTCCGATTCAGCCCTCCACTTT.